The 13 T cell receptor beta chains reported below all come from one sample, sequenced in a study of beta chain features in type 1 diabetes. Whole-study findings and limits: Shortening of TCRB CDR3s, moderate but significant, appeared in all four CD4+ subsets of Type 1 diabetes patients.

Expressed TCRB transcripts were sequenced, since all the RNA that had been isolated was reverse transcribed. The method was immunoSEQ multiplex PCR; TCRdb's version includes in-frame clones alone and lacks a portion of them. Counted here are about 650,000 clones, roughly an eighth occurring once; the ten biggest clones make up 0.095% to 0.15%. Their antigen targets remain unknown. Material: naive CD4+ T cells from blood. These receptors all stem from a man aged 25-40 years with type 1 diabetes.

This clone has only a few counts. The gene calls are TRBV9 and TRBJ1-2; no definite D call. This CDR3 is 12 amino acids long. The V end was cut by 2 bases, the J end by 4 bases, with 6 bases between. Per germline, CDR1 SGDLS and CDR2 YYNGEE. CDR3 residues: CASSVFAYGYTF. CDR3 coding DNA: TGTGCCAGCAGCGTTTTTGCCTATGGCTACACCTTC.

The chain links TRBV7-6 to TRBJ2-5, with D hard to call. The germline V gene encodes CDR1 SGHVS and CDR2 FNYEAQ. CDR3 length: 14 amino acids. Trimming removed 5 bases from V and 4 bases from J, with 14 bases in between. CDR3 DNA sequence: TGTGCCAGCAGCCGTCGCGCCATGGGAGAGACCCAGTACTTC. Translating gives CASSRRAMGETQYF.

A few counts support this clone. This chain joins TRBV30 and TRBJ1-3; D is ambiguous. Germline V gene data show CDR1 as GTSNPN and CDR2 as SVGIG (reference sequence). Trimming took off 6 bases at V and 0 bases at J, with 9 bases between the two ends. This CDR3 has 13 residues. The CDR3 DNA follows: TGTGCCTGCACGTTGAACTCTGGAAACACCATATATTTT. Translating gives CACTLNSGNTIYF.

This clone occurred a few times. The gene calls are TRBV10-3 and TRBJ2-7, with D perhaps TRBD1 or TRBD2 (5 bases each). The germline CDR1 and CDR2 sequences are ENHRY and SYGVKD. Trimming took 2 bases from V and 2 from J, leaving 13 bases between them. CDR3 length equals 15 residues. The CDR3 sequence: CAISEAAGRAYEQYF. DNA for the CDR3: TGTGCCATCAGTGAGGCGGCAGGGAGAGCCTACGAGCAGTACTTC.

The V call is TRBV28, the J call TRBJ2-3; D ambiguous. The germline V gene has CDR1 MDHEN and CDR2 SYDVKM. This CDR3 contains 12 residues. V lost 3 bases to trimming and J lost 6 bases, with 7 bases between them. In DNA form, the CDR3 reads TGTGCCAGCAGTTTCGTGAGGGATACGCAGTATTTT. This sequence encodes CASSFVRDTQYF.

This clone showed up just a few times. The chain combines TRBV11-2 with TRBJ2-1, with D possibly called TRBD1 or TRBD2 (6 bases each). The V end lost 4 bases, the J end lost 0 bases, and 10 bases lay between the germline ends. The CDR3 has 15 amino acids. The V gene's germline CDR1 is SGHAT and CDR2 FQNNGV. The CDR3 region has the DNA TGTGCCAGCAGCTCCGGAGGGGGCTCCTACAATGAGCAGTTCTTC. Protein product: CASSSGGGSYNEQFF.

In this sample, this clone turned up a few times. The chain is built from TRBV28 and TRBJ1-2; D is ambiguous. CDR1 and CDR2 (germline): MDHEN, SYDVKM. The CDR3 spans 14 residues. The germline V and J ends were trimmed by 2 bases and 4 bases, with 11 bases remaining between them. The CDR3, as DNA: TGTGCCAGCAGTTTAGGCCGGACCAGCTATGGCTACACCTTC. It yields the protein CASSLGRTSYGYTF.

This clone was counted between two and nine times. CDR3 amino acids: CASSVAWGQNTGELFF. The CDR3 DNA reads TGTGCCAGCAGCGTAGCCTGGGGGCAGAACACCGGGGAGCTGTTTTTT. The rearrangement uses TRBV9 and TRBJ2-2, with TRBD1 as a possible D gene (6 bases). CDR1 is SGDLS and CDR2 is YYNGEE in the germline V gene. The V end lost 0 bases, the J end lost 1 base, and 10 bases lay between the germline ends. The CDR3 runs 16 residues.

This chain links TRBV6-4 with TRBJ1-2; D may be TRBD1 (6 bases). Germline V gene sequence: CDR1 MRHNA, CDR2 SNTAGT. V dropped 6 bases and J dropped 6 bases, with 14 bases sitting between them. The CDR3 consists of 13 residues. The CDR3 reads CASSAQGGNGYTF. The CDR3 DNA reads TGTGCCAGCAGCGCACAGGGTGGGAATGGCTACACCTTC.

The rearrangement joins TRBV7-2 to TRBJ1-6; 8 positions agree with TRBD1. Per germline, CDR1 SGHTA and CDR2 FQGNSA. Trimming removed 5 bases from V and 10 bases from J; junction bases left unmatched: 7. The CDR3 is made up of 14 amino acids. CDR3 sequence: CASSQDREESPLHF. The CDR3 region has the DNA TGTGCCAGCAGCCAGGACAGGGAAGAATCACCCCTCCACTTT.

J is TRBJ1-4 and V is TRBV14; 8 bases fit TRBD1. Germline V lookup: CDR1 SGHDN, CDR2 FVKESK. V lost 0 bases to trimming and J lost 0 bases; unmatched junction nucleotides: 6. The CDR3 runs 18 residues. The CDR3 spells CASSQEGKGQATNEKLFF. The DNA of the CDR3 is TGTGCCAGCAGCCAAGAGGGGAAGGGACAGGCAACTAATGAAAAACTGTTTTTT.

This clone was observed a handful of times. V gene TRBV4-3 combines with J gene TRBJ1-1; 8 nucleotides match TRBD1. The germline V gene encodes CDR1 LGHNA and CDR2 YSLEER. V was clipped by 3 bases and J by 5 bases; unmatched bases: 8. CDR3 length equals 15 residues. CDR3 coding DNA: TGCGCCAGCAGCCAGAAATACAGGGGGGAGACTGAAGCTTTCTTT. Encoded protein: CASSQKYRGETEAFF.

This CDR3 is CASSGTDRGYDTQYF. CDR3 nucleotide sequence: TGTGCCAGCTCCGGGACTGACAGGGGATACGATACGCAGTATTTT. The chain recombines TRBV25-1 with TRBJ2-3; 8 bases align to TRBD1. Germline lookup yields CDR1 MGHDK and CDR2 SYGVNS. The length of the CDR3 is 15 residues. V gave up 8 bases and J gave up 6 bases; unmatched junction bases: 13.